This TCR beta chain was sequenced during a study of neurological immune-mediated disorders. Many counts were recorded for this clonotype. Its antigen is undetermined. Germline V lookup: CDR1 DFQATT, CDR2 SNEGSKA (reference sequence). The CDR3 has 14 amino acids. The V end was cut by 5 bases, the J end by 2 bases, with 12 bases between. Notes on the study in general: The most TCR clonal expansion was seen in HTLV-1-associated myelopathy, whereas the least was seen in multiple sclerosis, below the level in healthy controls.

TCRdb recomputed calls from the 5' RACE reads with MiXCR, one row per CDR3 protein. This repertoire shows tens of thousands of distinct CDR3 sequences, 10% found once; its top ten account for about 1.7%. The TCR sequence derives from a man aged 35-49 years in good health. V and J are TRBV20-1 and TRBJ2-2; no firm D call. The source material was PBMCs. In DNA form, the CDR3 reads TGCAGTGCTTTCCTCAGGAGAAACACCGGGGAGCTGTTTTTT. The encoded protein is CSAFLRRNTGELFF.